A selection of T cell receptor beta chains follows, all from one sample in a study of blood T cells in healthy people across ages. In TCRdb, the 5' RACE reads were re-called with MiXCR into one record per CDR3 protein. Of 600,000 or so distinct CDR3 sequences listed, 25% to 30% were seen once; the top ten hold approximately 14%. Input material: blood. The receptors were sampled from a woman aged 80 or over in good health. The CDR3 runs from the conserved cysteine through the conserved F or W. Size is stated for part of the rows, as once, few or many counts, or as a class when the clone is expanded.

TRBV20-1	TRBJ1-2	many	CSAEGQGSGYGYTF
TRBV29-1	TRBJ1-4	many	CSVALGSGPNEKLFF
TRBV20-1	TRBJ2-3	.	CSARGTAATDTQYF
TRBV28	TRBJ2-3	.	CASSFQGDPQYF
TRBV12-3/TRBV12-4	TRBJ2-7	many	CASSFGRGTEQYF
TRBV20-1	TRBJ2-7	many	CSARGPFYEQYF
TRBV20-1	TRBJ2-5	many	CSARDLRAPQETQYF
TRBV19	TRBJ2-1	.	CASRRSGDRGEQFF
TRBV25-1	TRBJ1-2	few	CASSEWSRGTYGYTF
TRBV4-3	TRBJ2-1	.	CASSQDKLAQETQFF
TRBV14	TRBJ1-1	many	CASSLRPRGGYVTEAFF
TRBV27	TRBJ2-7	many	CASTSTYEQYF
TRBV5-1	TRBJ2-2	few	CASSLLSGQNTGELFF
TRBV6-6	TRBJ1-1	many	CASSYGDKAFF
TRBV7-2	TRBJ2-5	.	CASSLGGAVRETQYF
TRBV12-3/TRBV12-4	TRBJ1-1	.	CASSPHGQKGKTEAFF
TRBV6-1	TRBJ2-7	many	CASSLSGQGYYEQYF
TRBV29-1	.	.	CSVEDPGRGWETQYF
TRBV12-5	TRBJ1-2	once	CASERTGSYGYTF
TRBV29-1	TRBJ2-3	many	CSVGMGDTQYF
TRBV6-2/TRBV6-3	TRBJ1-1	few	CASSQEQLSKAFF
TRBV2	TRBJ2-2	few	CASSPTDSNTGELFF
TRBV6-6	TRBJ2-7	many	CATGTGSSGEQYF
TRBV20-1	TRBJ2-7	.	CSAPSGSNDEQYF